This TCR beta chain was sequenced for a study of cytomegalovirus exposure and HLA in healthy donors. General study points: The majority of TCR sequences were rare, yet some public TCRs appeared in many donors. What a later analysis reportedly showed was that an Asian-associated ancestry cluster had fewer N-insertions than the roughly 670-donor mean. It was assumed in the presence/absence analyses that sequencing depth was roughly uniform across donors.

The PCR ran on 60 Vbeta and 13 Jbeta primers. Generated by immunoSEQ multiplex PCR, the TCRdb table keeps only in-frame clones and is missing some. The sample has about 130,000 clones, 76% seen once. After removal of 6 bases from V and 2 bases from J, the junction contained 6 bases not matched to a gene. Germline V gives CDR1 LNHNV, CDR2 YYDKDF (reference sequence). The CDR3 contains 14 residues. Concerning this clone itself: Its antigen is not identified.

This TCR came from a man between 50 and 59 years old in good health and CMV-seronegative. V usage is TRBV15 and J usage is TRBJ1-2; 7 bases line up with TRBD1. Sample: PBMCs. The CDR3 coding sequence is TGTGCCACCAGACCGGGACAGAGGAACTATGGCTACACCTTC. This encodes CATRPGQRNYGYTF. Together with reference TRBV15 and TRBJ1-2, the CDR3 gives the full variable domain: DAMVIQNPRYQVTQFGKPVTLSCSQTLNHNVMYWYQQKSSQAPKLLFHYYDKDFNNEADTPDNFQSRRPNTSFCFLDIRSPGLGDTAMYLCATRPGQRNYGYTFGSGTRLTVV.